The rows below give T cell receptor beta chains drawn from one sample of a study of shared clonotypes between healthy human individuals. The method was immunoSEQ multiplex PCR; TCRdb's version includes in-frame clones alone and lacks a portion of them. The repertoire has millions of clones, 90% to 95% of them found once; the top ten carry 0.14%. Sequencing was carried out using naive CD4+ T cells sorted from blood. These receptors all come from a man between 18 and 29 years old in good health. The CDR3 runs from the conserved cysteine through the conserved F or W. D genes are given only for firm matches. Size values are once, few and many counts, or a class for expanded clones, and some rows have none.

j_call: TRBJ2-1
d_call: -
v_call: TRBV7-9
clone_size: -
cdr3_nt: TGTGCCAGCAGCTTAAGAGGGAATAATGAGCAGTTCTTC
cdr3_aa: CASSLRGNNEQFF

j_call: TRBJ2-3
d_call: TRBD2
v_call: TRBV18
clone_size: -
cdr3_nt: TGTGCCAGCTCACCACTCCCACGCGGGGGGGATAAGGCGGCGCAGTATTTT
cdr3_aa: CASSPLPRGGDKAAQYF

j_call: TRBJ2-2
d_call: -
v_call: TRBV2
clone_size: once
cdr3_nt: TGTGCCAGCCGGCCGGCAGGGAACACCGGGGAGCTGTTTTTT
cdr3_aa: CASRPAGNTGELFF

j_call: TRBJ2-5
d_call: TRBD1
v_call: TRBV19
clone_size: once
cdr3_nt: TGTGCCAGTAGCGGGACAGGGGGCAGGGAGACCCAGTACTTC
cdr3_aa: CASSGTGGRETQYF

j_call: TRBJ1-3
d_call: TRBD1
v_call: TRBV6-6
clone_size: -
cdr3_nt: TGTGCCAGCAGCCCGGACAGGCCCGGACACACCATATATTTT
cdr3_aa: CASSPDRPGHTIYF

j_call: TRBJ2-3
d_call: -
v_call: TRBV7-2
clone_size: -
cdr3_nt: TGTGCCAGCAGCTTAGCGGGAGTCCCAGATACGCAGTATTTT
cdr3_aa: CASSLAGVPDTQYF

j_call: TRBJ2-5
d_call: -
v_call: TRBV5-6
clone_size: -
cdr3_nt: TGTGCCAGCAGCTTGGCGGGCTCCCAAGAGACCCAGTACTTC
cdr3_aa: CASSLAGSQETQYF

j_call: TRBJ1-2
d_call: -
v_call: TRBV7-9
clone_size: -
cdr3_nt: TGTGCCAGCAGCTTAGACAGTAACTATGGCTACACCTTC
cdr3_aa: CASSLDSNYGYTF

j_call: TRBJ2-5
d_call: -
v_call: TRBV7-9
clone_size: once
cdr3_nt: TGTGCCAGCAGCTCAACAGGGACCCAAGAGACCCAGTACTTC
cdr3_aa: CASSSTGTQETQYF

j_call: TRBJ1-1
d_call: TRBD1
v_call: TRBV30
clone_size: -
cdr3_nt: TGTGCCTGGAGTGTACGAGGGACAGGGGTAGGAAACACTGAAGCTTTCTTT
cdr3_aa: CAWSVRGTGVGNTEAFF

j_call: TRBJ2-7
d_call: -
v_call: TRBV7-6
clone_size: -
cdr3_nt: TGTGCCAGCAGCATTCAAGGGGGAGGGCAATACGAGCAGTACTTC
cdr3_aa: CASSIQGGGQYEQYF

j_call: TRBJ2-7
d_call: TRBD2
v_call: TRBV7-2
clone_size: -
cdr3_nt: TGTGCCAGCAGCTCCGGGACTACGGGATACGAGCAGTACTTC
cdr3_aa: CASSSGTTGYEQYF

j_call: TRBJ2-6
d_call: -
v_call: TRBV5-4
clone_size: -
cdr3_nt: TGTGCCAGCAGCTTGGCTCTGGGGGGGGCCAACGTCCTGACTTTC
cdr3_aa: CASSLALGGANVLTF

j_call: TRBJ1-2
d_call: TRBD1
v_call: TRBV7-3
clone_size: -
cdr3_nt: TGTGCCAGCAGCCCCGAACAGGGGGCATATGGCTACACCTTC
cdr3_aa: CASSPEQGAYGYTF

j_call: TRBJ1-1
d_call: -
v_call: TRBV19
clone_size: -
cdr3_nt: TGTGCCAGTAGCCCCCAAAGGGAGGGAGGCACTGAAGCTTTCTTT
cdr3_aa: CASSPQREGGTEAFF

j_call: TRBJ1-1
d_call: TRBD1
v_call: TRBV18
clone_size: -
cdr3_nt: TGTGCCAGCTCACCACAGGGGGCTGGAGCTTTCTTT
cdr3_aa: CASSPQGAGAFF

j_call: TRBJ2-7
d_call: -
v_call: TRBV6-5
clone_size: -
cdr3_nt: TGTGCCAGCAAGACCCTAGCGAGAAGCGAGCAGTACTTC
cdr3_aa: CASKTLARSEQYF

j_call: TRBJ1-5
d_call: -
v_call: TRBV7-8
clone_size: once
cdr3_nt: TGTGCCAGCAGCTTAGGAGGCAGGGGACAGCCCCAGCATTTT
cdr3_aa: CASSLGGRGQPQHF

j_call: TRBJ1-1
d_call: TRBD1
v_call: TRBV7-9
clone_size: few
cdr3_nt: TGTGCCAGCAGCTCTCAGGGGGCGAGAACTGAAGCTTTCTTT
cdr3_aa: CASSSQGARTEAFF

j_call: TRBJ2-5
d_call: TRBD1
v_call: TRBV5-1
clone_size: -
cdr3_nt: TGCGCCAGCAGCACCTTAACCGACAGGGGGGAAGAGACCCAGTACTTC
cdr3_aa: CASSTLTDRGEETQYF

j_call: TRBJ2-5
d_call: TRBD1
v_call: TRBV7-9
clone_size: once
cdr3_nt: TGTGCCAGCAGCTTAGAAGGGGGCTCAAAAGAGACCCAGTACTTC
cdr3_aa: CASSLEGGSKETQYF

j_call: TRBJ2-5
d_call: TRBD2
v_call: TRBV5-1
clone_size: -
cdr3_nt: TGCGCCAGCAGCTTGGCACTAGCGGGTGCCCAAGAGACCCAGTACTTC
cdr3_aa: CASSLALAGAQETQYF

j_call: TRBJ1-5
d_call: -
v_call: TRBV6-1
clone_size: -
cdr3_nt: TGTGCCAGCAGTGAACGTTGGGGTTATCAGCCCCAGCATTTT
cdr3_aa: CASSERWGYQPQHF

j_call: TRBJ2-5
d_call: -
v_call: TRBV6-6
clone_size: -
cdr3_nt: TGTGCCAGCAAAACAGGGTCAGAGACCCAGTACTTC
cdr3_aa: CASKTGSETQYF

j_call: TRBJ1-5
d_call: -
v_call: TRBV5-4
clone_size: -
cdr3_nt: TGTGCCAGCAGCTTCGAATTGGATCAGCCCCAGCATTTT
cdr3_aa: CASSFELDQPQHF

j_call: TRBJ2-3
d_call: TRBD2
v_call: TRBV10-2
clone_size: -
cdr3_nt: TGCGCCAGCAGCGGGGGGGGCACAGATACGCAGTATTTT
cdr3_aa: CASSGGGTDTQYF

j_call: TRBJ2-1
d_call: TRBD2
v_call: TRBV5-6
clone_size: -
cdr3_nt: TGTGCCAGCAGCGTTGATGCGGGAGGCTACAATGAGCAGTTCTTC
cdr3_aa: CASSVDAGGYNEQFF

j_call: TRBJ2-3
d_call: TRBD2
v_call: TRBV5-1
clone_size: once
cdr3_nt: TGCGCCAGCAGCTTGCTAGCGGGGGGGAGCACAGATACGCAGTATTTT
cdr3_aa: CASSLLAGGSTDTQYF

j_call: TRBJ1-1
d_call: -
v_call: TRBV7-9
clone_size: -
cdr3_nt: TGTGCCAGCAGCGAAGGACGGTACAACGCTGAAGCTTTCTTT
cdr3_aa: CASSEGRYNAEAFF

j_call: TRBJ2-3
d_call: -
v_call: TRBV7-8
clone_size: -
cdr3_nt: TGTGCCAGCAGCTTAGGCTCAACGGGGCGAACAGATACGCAGTATTTT
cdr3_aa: CASSLGSTGRTDTQYF

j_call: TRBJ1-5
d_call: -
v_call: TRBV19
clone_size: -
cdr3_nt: TGTGCCAGTAGTACCTCATGGGTCAATCAGCCCCAGCATTTT
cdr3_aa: CASSTSWVNQPQHF

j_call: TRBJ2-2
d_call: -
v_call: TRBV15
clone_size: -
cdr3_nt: TGTGCCACCAGCAGACAGGGAGCGGCCGGGGAGCTGTTTTTT
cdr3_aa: CATSRQGAAGELFF

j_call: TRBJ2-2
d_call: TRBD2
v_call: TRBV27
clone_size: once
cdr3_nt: TGTGCCAGCAGTTTAAGGGCGGGAGGGCTGGGCACCGGGGAGCTGTTTTTT
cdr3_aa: CASSLRAGGLGTGELFF

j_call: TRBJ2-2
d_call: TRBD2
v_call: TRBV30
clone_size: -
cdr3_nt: TGTGCCTGGACTAAGCTAGCGGCCAACACCGGGGAGCTGTTTTTT
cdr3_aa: CAWTKLAANTGELFF

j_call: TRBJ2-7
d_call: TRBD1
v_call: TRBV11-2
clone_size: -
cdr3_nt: TGTGCCAGCAGTTCCACAGGGGCCGTGAGAGAGCAGTACTTC
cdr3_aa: CASSSTGAVREQYF

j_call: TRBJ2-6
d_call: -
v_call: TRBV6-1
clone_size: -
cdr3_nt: TGTGCCAGCAGTGAAAGTCCAGCAGGGGCCAACGTCCTGACTTTC
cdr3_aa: CASSESPAGANVLTF

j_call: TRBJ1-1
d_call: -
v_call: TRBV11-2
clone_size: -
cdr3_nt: TGTGCCAGCAGCTTCGGGAAAGTGGGAGCGAACACTGAAGCTTTCTTT
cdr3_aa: CASSFGKVGANTEAFF

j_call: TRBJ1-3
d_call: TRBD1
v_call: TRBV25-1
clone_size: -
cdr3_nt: TGTGCCAGCAGTGAATATTTCGACAGGGGCCCTGGAAACACCATATATTTT
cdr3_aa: CASSEYFDRGPGNTIYF

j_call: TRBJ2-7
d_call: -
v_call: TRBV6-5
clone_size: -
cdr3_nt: TGTGCCAGCAGCCGGACACCGGGCCCGGGTTACGAGCAGTACTTC
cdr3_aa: CASSRTPGPGYEQYF

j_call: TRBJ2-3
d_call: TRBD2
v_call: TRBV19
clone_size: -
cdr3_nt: TGTGCCAGTAGTCCGGGGACTAGCGGCACAGATACGCAGTATTTT
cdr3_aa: CASSPGTSGTDTQYF

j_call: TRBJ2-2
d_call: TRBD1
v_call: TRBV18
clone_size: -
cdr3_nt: TGTGCCAGCTCACCGCAGGGGGCTACGAACACCGGGGAGCTGTTTTTT
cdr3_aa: CASSPQGATNTGELFF

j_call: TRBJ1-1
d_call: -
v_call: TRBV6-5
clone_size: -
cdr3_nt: TGTGCCAGCAGCTCAGGGGTCGGCGCTTTCTTT
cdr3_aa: CASSSGVGAFF

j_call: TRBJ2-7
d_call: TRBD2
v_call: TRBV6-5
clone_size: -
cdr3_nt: TGTGCCAGCAGCCGTACTAGCGGGATAATCTACGAGCAGTACTTC
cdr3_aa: CASSRTSGIIYEQYF

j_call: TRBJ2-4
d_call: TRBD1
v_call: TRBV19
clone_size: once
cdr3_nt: TGTGCCAGTAACCCCCGGGACAGAGAAAACATTCAGTACTTC
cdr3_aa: CASNPRDRENIQYF

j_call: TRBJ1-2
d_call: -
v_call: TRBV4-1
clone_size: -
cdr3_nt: TGCGCCAGCAGCCAAGTCACCGGTCAAGGCTACACCTTC
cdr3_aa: CASSQVTGQGYTF

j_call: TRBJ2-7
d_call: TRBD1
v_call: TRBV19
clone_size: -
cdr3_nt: TGTGCCAGCAGCCCGGGACAGAGGAGCTCCTACGAGCAGTACTTC
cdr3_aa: CASSPGQRSSYEQYF

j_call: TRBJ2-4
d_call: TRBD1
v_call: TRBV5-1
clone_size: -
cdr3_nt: TGCGCCAGCAGCTTGCAATCGGGACAGTCCAAAAACATTCAGTACTTC
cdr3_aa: CASSLQSGQSKNIQYF

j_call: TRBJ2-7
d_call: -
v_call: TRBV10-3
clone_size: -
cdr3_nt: TGTGCCATCAGTGGGGCCTACGAGCAGTACTTC
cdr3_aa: CAISGAYEQYF

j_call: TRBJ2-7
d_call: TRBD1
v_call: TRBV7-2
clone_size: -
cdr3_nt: TGTGCCAGCAGTTCGGACAGGGTTTTAAGGATGCAGTACTTC
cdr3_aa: CASSSDRVLRMQYF

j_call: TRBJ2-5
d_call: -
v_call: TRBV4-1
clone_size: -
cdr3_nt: TGCGCCAGCAGCCAAGGGTACTCTCAAGAGACCCAGTACTTC
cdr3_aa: CASSQGYSQETQYF

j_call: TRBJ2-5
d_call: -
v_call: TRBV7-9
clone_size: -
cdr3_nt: TGTGCCAGCAGCTCACCCGGGACAAAGAAAGAGACCCAGTACTTC
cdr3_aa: CASSSPGTKKETQYF

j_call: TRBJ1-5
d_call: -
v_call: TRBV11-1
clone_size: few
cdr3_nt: TGTGCCAGCAGCTTAGCACGGAATCAGCCCCAGCATTTT
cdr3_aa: CASSLARNQPQHF

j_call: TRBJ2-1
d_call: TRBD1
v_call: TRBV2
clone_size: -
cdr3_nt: TGTGCCAGCAGTGCCGACAGGGGGGCCTACAATGAGCAGTTCTTC
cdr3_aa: CASSADRGAYNEQFF

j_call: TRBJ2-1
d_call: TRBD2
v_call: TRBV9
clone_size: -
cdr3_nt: TGTGCCAGCAGCGTAGCTACGGCGGGAGGGCCGAGGGATGAGCAGTTCTTC
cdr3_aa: CASSVATAGGPRDEQFF

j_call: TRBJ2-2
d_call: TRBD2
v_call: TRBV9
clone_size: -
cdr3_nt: TGTGCCAGCACCCGGGGGGGGCGAAACACCGGGGAGCTGTTTTTT
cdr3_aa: CASTRGGRNTGELFF

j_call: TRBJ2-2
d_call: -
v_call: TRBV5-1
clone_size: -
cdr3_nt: TGCGCCAGCAGCGACCCGAACACCGGGGAGCTGTTTTTT
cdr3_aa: CASSDPNTGELFF

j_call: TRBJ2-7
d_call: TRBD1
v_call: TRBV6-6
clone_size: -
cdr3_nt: TGTGCCAGCAGTTACTCGGCAGGGGGCTCCTACGAGCAGTACTTC
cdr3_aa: CASSYSAGGSYEQYF

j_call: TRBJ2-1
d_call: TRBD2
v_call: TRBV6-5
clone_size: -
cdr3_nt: TGTGCCAGCAGTACCACTAGCGGGAGTCTGTTCTTC
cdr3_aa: CASSTTSGSLFF

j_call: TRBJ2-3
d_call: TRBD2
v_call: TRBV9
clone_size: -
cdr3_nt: TGTGCCAGCAGCGTAGTGGGGACTAGCGGTACTGGTACGCAGTATTTT
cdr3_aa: CASSVVGTSGTGTQYF

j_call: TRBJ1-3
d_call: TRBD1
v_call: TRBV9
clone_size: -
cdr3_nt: TGTGCCAGCAGCGCGACAGGGTCTGGAAACACCATATATTTT
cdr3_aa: CASSATGSGNTIYF